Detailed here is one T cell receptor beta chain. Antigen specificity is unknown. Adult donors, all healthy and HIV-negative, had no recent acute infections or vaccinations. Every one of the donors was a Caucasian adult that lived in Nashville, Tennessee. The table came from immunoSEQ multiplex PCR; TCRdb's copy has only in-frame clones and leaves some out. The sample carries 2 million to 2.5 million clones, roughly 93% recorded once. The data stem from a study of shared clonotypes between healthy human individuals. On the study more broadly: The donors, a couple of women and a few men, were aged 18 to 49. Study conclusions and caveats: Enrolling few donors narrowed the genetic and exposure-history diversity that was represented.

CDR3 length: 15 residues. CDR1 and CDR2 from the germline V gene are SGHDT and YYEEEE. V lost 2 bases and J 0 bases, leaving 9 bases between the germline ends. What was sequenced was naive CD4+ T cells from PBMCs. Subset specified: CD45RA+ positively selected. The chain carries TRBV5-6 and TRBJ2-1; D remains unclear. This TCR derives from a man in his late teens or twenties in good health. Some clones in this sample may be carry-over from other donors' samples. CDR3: CASSLPGRSYNEQFF. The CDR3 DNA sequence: TGTGCCAGCAGCTTACCGGGTCGCTCCTACAATGAGCAGTTCTTC.